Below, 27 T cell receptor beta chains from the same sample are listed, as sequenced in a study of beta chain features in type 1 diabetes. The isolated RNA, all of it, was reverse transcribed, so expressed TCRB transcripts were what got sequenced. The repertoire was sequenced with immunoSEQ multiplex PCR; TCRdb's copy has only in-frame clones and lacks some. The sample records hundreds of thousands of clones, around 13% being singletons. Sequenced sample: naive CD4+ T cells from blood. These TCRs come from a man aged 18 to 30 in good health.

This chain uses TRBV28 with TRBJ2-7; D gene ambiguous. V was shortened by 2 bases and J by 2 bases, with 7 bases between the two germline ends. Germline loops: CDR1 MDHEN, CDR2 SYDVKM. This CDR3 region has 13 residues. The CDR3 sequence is CASSLPQTYEQYF. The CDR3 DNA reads TGTGCCAGCAGTTTACCCCAAACCTACGAGCAGTACTTC.

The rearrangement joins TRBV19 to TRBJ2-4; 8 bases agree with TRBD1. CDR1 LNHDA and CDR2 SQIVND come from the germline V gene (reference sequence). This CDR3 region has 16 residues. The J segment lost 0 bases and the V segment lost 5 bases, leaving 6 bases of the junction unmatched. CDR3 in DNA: TGTGCCAGTAGTCTCAGACAGGGGACAGCCAAAAACATTCAGTACTTC. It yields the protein CASSLRQGTAKNIQYF.

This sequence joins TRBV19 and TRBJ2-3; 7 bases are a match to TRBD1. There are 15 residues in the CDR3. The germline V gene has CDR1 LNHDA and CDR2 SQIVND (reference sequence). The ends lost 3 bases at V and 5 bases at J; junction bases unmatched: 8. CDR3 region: CASSIEQGSRDTQYF. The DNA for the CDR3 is TGTGCCAGTAGTATCGAACAGGGGTCTAGAGATACGCAGTATTTT.

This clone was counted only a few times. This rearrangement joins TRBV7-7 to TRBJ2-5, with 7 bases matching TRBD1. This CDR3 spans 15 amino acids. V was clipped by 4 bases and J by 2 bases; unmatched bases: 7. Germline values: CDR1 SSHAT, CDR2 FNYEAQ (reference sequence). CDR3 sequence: CASSYTVDRQETQYF. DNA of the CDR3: TGTGCCAGCAGCTACACCGTGGACAGGCAAGAGACCCAGTACTTC.

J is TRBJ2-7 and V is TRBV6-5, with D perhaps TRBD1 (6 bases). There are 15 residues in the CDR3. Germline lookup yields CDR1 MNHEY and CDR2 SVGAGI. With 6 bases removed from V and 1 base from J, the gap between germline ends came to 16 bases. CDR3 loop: CASSTSAQGSYEQYF. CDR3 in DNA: TGTGCCAGCAGCACCAGCGCGCAGGGGTCCTACGAGCAGTACTTC.

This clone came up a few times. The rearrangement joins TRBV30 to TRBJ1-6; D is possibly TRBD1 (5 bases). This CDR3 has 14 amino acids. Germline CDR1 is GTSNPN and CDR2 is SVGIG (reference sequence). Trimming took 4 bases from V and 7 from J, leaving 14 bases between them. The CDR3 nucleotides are TGTGCCTGGACCACGGGGGGGGAGAATTCACCCCTCCACTTT. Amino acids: CAWTTGGENSPLHF.

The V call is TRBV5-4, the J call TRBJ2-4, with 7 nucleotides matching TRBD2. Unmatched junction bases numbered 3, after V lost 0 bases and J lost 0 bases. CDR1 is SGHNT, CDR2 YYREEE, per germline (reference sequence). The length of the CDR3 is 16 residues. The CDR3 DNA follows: TGTGCCAGCAGCTTGGGGCGGGAGCTAGCCAAAAACATTCAGTACTTC. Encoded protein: CASSLGRELAKNIQYF.

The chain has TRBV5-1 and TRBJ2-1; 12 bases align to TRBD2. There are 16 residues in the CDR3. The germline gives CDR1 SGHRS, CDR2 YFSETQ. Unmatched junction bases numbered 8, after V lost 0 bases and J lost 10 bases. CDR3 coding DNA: TGCGCCAGCAGCTTGGCCTTTTTCGGGACTAGCGGGGAGCAGTTCTTC. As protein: CASSLAFFGTSGEQFF. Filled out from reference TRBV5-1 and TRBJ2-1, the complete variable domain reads KAGVTQTPRYLIKTRGQQVTLSCSPISGHRSVSWYQQTPGQGLQFLFEYFSETQRNKGNFPGRFSGRQFSNSRSEMNVSTLELGDSALYLCASSLAFFGTSGEQFFGPGTRLTVL.

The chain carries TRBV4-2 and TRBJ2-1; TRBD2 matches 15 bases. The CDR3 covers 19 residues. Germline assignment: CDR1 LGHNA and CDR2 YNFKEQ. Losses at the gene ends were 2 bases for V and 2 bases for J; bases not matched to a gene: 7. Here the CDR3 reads CASSQYGLAGGTTYNEQFF. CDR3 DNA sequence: TGTGCCAGCAGCCAATATGGACTAGCGGGAGGGACAACCTACAATGAGCAGTTCTTC.

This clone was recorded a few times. The CDR3 here is CASSPPTIYNEQFF. As DNA, the CDR3 is TGTGCCAGCTCACCTCCGACAATCTACAATGAGCAGTTCTTC. J is TRBJ2-1 and V is TRBV18; D remains ambiguous. CDR1 is KGHSH and CDR2 is LQKENI in the germline V gene. The germline V and J ends were trimmed by 3 bases and 3 bases, with 9 bases remaining between them. The CDR3 consists of 14 residues.

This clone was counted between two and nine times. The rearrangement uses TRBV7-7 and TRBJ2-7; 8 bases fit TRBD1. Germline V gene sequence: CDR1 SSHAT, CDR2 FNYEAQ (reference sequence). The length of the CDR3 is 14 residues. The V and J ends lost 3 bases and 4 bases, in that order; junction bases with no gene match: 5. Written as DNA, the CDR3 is TGTGCCAGCAGCTTGGGCCGACAGGGGTACGAGCAGTACTTC. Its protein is CASSLGRQGYEQYF.

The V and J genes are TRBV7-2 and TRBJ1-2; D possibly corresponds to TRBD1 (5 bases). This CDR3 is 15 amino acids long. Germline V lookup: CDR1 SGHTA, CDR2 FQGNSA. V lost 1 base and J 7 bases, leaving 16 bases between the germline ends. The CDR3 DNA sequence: TGTGCCAGCAGCTTAGTAGGTGAAGGGACTTCTGGCTACACCTTC. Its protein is CASSLVGEGTSGYTF.

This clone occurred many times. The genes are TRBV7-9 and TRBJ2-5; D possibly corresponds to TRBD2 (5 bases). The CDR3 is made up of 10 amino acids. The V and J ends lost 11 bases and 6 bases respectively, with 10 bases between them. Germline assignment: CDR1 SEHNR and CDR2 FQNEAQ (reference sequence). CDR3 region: CAAGGKTQYF. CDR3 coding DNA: TGTGCCGCGGGCGGCAAGACCCAGTACTTC.

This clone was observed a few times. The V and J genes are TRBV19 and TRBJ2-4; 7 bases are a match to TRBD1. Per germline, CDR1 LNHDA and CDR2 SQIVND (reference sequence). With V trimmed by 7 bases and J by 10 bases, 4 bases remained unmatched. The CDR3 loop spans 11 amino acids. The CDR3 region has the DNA TGTGCCAGTACCAAGACAGGGATTCAGTACTTC. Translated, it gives CASTKTGIQYF.

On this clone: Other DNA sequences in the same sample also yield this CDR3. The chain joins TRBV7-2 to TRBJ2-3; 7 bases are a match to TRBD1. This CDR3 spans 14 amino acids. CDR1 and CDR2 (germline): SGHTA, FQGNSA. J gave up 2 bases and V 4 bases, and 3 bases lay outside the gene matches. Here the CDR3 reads CASSSGQSTDTQYF. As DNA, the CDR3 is TGTGCCAGCAGCTCGGGACAGTCCACAGATACGCAGTATTTT.

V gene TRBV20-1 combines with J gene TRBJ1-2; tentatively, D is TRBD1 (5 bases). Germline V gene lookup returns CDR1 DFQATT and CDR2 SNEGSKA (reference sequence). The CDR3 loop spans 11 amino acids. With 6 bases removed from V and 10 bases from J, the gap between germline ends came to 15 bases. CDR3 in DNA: TGCAGTGCCACGGGCAGGGCTTCCTACACCTTC. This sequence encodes CSATGRASYTF.

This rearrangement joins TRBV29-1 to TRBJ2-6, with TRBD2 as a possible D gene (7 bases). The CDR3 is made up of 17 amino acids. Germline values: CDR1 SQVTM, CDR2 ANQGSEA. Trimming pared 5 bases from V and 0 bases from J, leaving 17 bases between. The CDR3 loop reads CSVTRGGDGSGANVLTF. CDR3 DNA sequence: TGCAGCGTTACCAGAGGGGGGGATGGCTCTGGGGCCAACGTCCTGACTTTC.

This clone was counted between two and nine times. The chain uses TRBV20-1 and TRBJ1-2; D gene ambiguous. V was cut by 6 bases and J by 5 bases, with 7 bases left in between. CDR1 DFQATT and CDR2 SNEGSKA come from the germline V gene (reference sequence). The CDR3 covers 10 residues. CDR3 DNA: TGCAGTGCCCTTTATTATGGCTACACCTTC. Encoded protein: CSALYYGYTF.

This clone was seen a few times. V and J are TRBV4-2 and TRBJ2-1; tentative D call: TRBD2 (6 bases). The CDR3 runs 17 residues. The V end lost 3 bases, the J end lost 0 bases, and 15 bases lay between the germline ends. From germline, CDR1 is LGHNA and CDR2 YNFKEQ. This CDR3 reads CASSHPLAVASYNEQFF. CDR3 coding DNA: TGTGCCAGCAGCCATCCCTTAGCGGTTGCCTCCTACAATGAGCAGTTCTTC.

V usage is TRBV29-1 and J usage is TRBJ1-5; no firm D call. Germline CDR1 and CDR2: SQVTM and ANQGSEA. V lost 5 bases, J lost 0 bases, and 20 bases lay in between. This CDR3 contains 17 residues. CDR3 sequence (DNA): TGCAGCGTTCTCAGCGGTTCGTTCAACCATAGCAATCAGCCCCAGCATTTT. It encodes CSVLSGSFNHSNQPQHF.

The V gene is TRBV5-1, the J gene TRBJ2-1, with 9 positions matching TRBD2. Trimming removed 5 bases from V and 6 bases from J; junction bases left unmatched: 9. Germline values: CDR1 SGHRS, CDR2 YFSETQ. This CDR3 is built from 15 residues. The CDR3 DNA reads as TGCGCCAGCAGGCCTAATAGCGGGAGTGTCAATGAGCAGTTCTTC. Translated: CASRPNSGSVNEQFF.

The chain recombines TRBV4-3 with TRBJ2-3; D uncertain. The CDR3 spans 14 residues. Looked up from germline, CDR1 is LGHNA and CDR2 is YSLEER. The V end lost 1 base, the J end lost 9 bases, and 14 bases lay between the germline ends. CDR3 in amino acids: CASSQVTASGTQYF. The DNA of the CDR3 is TGCGCCAGCAGCCAAGTCACAGCCTCTGGAACGCAGTATTTT.

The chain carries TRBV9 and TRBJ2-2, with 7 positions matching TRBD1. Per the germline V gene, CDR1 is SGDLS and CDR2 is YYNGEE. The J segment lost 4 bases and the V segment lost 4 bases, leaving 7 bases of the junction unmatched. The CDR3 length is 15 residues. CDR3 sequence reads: CASSTPGQITGELFF. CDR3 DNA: TGTGCCAGCAGCACACCGGGACAGATCACCGGGGAGCTGTTTTTT.

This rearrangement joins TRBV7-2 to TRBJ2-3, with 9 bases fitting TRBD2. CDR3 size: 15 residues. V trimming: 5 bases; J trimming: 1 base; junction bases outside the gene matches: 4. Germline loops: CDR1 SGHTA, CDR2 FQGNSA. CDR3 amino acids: CASSPQRGGTDTQYF. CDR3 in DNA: TGTGCCAGCAGCCCCCAGCGGGGGGGCACAGATACGCAGTATTTT.

The CDR3 here is CASSLVASGYNEQFF. CDR3 nucleotide sequence: TGTGCCAGCAGCTTGGTGGCTAGCGGCTACAATGAGCAGTTCTTC. The rearrangement joins TRBV7-9 to TRBJ2-1; 7 bases agree with TRBD2. This CDR3 has 15 amino acids. CDR1 is SEHNR, CDR2 FQNEAQ, per germline (reference sequence). With 3 bases clipped from V and 3 bases from J, the junction kept 5 bases outside the gene matches.

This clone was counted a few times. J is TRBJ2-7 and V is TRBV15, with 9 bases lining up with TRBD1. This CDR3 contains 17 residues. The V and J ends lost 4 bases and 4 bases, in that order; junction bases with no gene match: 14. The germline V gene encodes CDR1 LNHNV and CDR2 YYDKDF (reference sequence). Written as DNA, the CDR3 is TGTGCCACCAGCACCCGGGCCGGTGGACAGGGGTGGTACGAGCAGTACTTC. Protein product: CATSTRAGGQGWYEQYF.

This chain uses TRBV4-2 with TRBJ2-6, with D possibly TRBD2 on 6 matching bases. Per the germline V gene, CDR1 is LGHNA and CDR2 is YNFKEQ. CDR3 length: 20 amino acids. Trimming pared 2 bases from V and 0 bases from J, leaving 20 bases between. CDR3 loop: CASSQSLGPGGSSGANVLTF. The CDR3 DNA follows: TGTGCCAGCAGCCAATCCTTGGGCCCCGGGGGTTCCTCTGGGGCCAACGTCCTGACTTTC.